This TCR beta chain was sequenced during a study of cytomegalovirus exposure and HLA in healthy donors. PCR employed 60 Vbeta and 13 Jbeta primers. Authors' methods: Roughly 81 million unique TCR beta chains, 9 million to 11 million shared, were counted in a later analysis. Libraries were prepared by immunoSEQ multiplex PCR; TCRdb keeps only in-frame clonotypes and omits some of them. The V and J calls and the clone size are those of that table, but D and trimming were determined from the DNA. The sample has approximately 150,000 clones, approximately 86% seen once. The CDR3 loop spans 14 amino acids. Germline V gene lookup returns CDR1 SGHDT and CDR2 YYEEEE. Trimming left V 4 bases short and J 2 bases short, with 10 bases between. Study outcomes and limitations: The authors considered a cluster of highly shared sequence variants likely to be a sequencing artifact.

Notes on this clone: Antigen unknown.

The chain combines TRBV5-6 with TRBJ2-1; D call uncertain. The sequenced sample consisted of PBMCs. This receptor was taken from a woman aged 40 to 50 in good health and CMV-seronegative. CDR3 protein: CASSNGVTYNEQFF. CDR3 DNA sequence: TGTGCCAGCAGCAACGGAGTTACCTACAATGAGCAGTTCTTC.